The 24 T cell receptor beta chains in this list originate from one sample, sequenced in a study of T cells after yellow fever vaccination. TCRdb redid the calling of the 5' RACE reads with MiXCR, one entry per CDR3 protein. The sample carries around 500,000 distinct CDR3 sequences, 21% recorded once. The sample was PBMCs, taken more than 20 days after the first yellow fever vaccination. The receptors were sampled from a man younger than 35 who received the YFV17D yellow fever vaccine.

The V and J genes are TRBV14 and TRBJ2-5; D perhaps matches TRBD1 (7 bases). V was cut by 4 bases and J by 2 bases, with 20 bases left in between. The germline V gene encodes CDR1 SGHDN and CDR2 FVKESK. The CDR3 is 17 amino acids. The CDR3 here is CASSPGARDRRQETQYF. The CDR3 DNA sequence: TGTGCCAGCAGCCCGGGGGCCCGGGACAGAAGACAAGAGACCCAGTACTTC.

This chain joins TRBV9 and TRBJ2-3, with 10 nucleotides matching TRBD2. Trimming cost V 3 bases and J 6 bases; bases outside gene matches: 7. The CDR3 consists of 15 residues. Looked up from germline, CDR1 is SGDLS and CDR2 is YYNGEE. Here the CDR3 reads CASSDSGGVTDTQYF. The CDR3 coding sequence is TGTGCCAGCAGCGACAGCGGGGGGGTGACCGATACGCAGTATTTT. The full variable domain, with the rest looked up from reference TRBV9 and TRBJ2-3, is DSGVTQTPKHLITATGQRVTLRCSPRSGDLSVYWYQQSLDQGLQFLIQYYNGEERAKGNILERFSAQQFPDLHSELNLSSLELGDSALYFCASSDSGGVTDTQYFGPGTRLTVL.

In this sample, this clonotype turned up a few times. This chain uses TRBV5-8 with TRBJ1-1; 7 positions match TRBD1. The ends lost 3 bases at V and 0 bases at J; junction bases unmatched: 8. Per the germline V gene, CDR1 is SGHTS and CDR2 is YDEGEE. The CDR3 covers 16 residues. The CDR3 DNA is TGTGCCAGCAGCTCTCCGACAGGGCGCATGAACACTGAAGCTTTCTTT. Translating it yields CASSSPTGRMNTEAFF.

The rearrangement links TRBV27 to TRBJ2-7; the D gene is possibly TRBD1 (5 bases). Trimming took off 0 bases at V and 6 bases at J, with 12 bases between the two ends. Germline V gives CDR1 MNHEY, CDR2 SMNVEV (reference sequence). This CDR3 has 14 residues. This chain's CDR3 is CASSLSQGFGEQYF. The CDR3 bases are TGTGCCAGCAGTTTATCGCAGGGATTCGGCGAGCAGTACTTC.

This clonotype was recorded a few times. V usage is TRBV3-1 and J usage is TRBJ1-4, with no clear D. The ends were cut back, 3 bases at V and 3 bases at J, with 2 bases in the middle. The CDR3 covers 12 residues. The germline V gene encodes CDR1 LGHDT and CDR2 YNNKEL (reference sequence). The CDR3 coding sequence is TGTGCCAGCAGCCACCCTAATGAAAAACTGTTTTTT. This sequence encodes CASSHPNEKLFF. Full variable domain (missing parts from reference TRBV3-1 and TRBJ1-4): DTAVSQTPKYLVTQMGNDKSIKCEQNLGHDTMYWYKQDSKKFLKIMFSYNNKELIINETVPNRFSPKSPDKAHLNLHINSLELGDSAVYFCASSHPNEKLFFGSGTQLSVL.

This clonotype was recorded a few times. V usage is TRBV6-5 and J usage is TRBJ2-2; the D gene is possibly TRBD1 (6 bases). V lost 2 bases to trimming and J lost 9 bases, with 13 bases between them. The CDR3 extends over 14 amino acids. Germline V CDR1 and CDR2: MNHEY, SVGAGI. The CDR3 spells CASSYRDMRRELFF. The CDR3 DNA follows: TGTGCCAGCAGTTACCGGGACATGAGGAGGGAGCTGTTTTTT.

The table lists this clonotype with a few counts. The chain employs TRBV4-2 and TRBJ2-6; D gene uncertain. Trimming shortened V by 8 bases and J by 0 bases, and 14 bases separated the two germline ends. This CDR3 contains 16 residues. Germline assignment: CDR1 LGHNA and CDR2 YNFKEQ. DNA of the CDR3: TGTGCCAGCCGAGAGGCGAGGATCTCTGGGGCCAACGTCCTGACTTTC. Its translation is CASREARISGANVLTF.

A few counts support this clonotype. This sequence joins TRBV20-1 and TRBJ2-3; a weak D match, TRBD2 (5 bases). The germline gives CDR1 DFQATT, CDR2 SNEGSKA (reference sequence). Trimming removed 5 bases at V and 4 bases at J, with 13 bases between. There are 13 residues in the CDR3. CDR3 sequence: CSAGSAPPDTQYF. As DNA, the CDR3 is TGCAGTGCTGGTAGCGCCCCCCCAGATACGCAGTATTTT.

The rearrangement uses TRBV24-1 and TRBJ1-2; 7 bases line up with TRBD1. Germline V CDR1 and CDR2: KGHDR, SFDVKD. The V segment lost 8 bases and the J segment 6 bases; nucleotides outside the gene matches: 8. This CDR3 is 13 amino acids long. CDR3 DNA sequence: TGTGCCACCAATCACCGGGACAGAAATGGCTACACCTTC. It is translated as CATNHRDRNGYTF.

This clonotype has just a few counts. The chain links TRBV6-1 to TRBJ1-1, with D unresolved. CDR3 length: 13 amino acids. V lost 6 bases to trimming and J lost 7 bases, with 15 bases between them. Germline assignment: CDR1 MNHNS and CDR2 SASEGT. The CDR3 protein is CASSPTLGYEAFF. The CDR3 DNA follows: TGTGCCAGCAGCCCGACCCTGGGGTATGAAGCTTTCTTT.

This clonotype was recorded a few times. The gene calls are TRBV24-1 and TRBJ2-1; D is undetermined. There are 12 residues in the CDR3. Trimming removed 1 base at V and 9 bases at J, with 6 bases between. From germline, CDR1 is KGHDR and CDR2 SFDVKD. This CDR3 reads CATSDFGAEQFF. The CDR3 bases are TGTGCCACCAGTGATTTCGGAGCTGAGCAGTTCTTC.

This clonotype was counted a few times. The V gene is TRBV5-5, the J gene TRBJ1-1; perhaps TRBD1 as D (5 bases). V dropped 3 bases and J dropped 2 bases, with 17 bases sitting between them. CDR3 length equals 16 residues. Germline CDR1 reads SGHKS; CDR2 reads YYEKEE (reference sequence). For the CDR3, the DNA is TGTGCCAGCAGCTCCCGACAGCTCATGCCTAACACTGAAGCTTTCTTT. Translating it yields CASSSRQLMPNTEAFF.

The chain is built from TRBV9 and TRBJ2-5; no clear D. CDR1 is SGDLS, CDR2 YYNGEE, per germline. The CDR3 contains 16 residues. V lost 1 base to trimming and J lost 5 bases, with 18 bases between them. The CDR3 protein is CASSVYLIYREETQYF. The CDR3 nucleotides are TGTGCCAGCAGCGTATACCTCATTTACCGAGAGGAGACCCAGTACTTC.

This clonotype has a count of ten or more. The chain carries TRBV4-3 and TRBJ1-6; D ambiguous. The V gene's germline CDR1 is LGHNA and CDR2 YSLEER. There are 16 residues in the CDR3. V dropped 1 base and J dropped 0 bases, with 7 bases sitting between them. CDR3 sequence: CASSQAVNSYNSPLHF. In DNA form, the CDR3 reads TGCGCCAGCAGCCAAGCGGTAAACTCCTATAATTCACCCCTCCACTTT.

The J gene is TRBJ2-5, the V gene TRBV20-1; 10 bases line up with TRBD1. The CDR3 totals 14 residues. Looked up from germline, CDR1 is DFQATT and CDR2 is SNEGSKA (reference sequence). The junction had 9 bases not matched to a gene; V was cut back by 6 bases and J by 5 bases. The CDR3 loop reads CSAGGQGKWETQYF. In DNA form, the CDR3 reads TGCAGTGCCGGGGGACAGGGGAAGTGGGAGACCCAGTACTTC.

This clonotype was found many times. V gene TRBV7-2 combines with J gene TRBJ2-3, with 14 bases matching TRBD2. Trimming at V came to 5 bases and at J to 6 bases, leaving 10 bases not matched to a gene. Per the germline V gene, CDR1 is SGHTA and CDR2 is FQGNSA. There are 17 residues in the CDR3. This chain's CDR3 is CASSPTGTSGGPDTQYF. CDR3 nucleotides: TGTGCCAGCAGCCCGACCGGGACTAGCGGGGGCCCGGATACGCAGTATTTT.

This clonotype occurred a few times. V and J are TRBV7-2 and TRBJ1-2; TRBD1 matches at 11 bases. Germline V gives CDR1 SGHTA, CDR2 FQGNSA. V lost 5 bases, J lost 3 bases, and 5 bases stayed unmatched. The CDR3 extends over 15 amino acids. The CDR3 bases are TGTGCCAGCAGCAAATGGGACAGGGGGGACTATGGCTACACCTTC. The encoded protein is CASSKWDRGDYGYTF.

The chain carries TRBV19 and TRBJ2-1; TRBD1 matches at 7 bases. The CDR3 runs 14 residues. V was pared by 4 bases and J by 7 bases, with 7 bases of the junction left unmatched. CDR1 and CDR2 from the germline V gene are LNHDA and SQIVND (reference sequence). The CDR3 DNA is TGTGCCAGTAGTAGGGGACAGAATGGGAATGAGCAGTTCTTC. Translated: CASSRGQNGNEQFF.

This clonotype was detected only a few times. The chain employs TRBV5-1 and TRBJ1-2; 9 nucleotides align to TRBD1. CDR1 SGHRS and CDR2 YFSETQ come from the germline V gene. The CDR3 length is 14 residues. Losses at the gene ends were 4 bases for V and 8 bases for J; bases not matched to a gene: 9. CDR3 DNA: TGCGCCAGCAGCGGCACAGGGGGCGCAAAGGGCTACACCTTC. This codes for CASSGTGGAKGYTF.

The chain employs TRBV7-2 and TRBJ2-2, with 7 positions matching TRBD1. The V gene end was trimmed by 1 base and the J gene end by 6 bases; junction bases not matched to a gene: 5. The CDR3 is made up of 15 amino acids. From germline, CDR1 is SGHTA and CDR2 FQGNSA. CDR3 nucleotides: TGTGCCAGCAGCTTAGGGACCCAGGGGGCCGGGGAGCTGTTTTTT. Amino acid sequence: CASSLGTQGAGELFF.

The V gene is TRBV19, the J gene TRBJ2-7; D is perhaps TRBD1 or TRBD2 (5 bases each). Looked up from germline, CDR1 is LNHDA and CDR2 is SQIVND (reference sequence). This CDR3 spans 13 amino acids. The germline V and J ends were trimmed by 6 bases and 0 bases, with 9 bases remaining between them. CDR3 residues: CASRGESSYEQYF. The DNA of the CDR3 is TGTGCCAGTAGGGGGGAAAGCTCCTACGAGCAGTACTTC.

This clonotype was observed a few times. Here the CDR3 DNA reads TGTGCCAGCAGGGCCTACAGGACTTATAATTCACCCCTCCACTTT. It yields the protein CASRAYRTYNSPLHF. This chain links TRBV7-2 with TRBJ1-6; TRBD1 might be the D (5 bases). This CDR3 has 15 residues. Trimming shortened V by 6 bases and J by 4 bases, and 13 bases separated the two germline ends. CDR1 is SGHTA and CDR2 is FQGNSA in the germline V gene.

CDR3 sequence reads: CASSLFSGQLNTEAFF. CDR3 DNA: TGTGCCAGCAGCTTGTTCTCTGGGCAGCTGAACACTGAAGCTTTCTTT. V gene TRBV5-5 combines with J gene TRBJ1-1; D remains ambiguous. The CDR3 runs 16 residues. V gave up 1 base and J gave up 0 bases, with 13 bases separating them. Germline loops: CDR1 SGHKS, CDR2 YYEKEE (reference sequence).

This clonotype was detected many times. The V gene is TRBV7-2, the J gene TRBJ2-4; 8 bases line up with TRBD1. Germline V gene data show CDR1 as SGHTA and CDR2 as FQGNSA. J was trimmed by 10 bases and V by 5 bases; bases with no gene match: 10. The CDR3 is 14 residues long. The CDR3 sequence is CASSPPGTGHIQYF. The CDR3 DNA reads TGTGCCAGCAGCCCACCGGGGACAGGTCATATTCAGTACTTC. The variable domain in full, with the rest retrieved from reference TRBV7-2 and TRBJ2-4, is GAGVSQSPSNKVTEKGKDVELRCDPISGHTALYWYRQSLGQGLEFLIYFQGNSAPDKSGLPSDRFSAERTGGSVSTLTIQRTQQEDSAVYLCASSPPGTGHIQYFGAGTRLSVL.